The next 6 T cell receptor beta chains were all read from a single sample in a study of blood T cell repertoires in COVID-19 (dated by TCRdb to the early 2020s). To prepare the library, the immunoSEQ multiplex PCR assay was applied. TCRdb provides this immuneACCESS table in a form limited to in-frame rearrangements. Some clones are lacking; in checked studies, under half of them reflect an unresolved V gene, and why the rest are absent is not known. This sample lists hundreds of thousands of clones; around 89% were detected once. Together, the top ten hold about 3% of the sample. Sequencing was performed on PBMCs or T cells enriched from blood (not recorded which). The receptors were gathered from a woman aged 45-65 years who had recovered from COVID-19.

The J gene is TRBJ2-7, the V gene TRBV5-4, with 7 nucleotides matching TRBD1. There are 14 residues in the CDR3. The germline gives CDR1 SGHNT, CDR2 YYREEE (reference sequence). J lost 0 bases, V lost 3 bases, and 3 bases had no gene match. The CDR3 is CASSSTGNSYEQYF. CDR3 sequence (DNA): TGTGCCAGCAGCTCGACAGGGAACTCCTACGAGCAGTACTTC.

V is TRBV9 and J is TRBJ1-3; D uncertain. This CDR3 has 14 amino acids. The germline V and J ends were trimmed by 0 bases and 3 bases, with 7 bases remaining between them. Germline CDR1 reads SGDLS; CDR2 reads YYNGEE. This CDR3 reads CASSVVADGNTIYF. CDR3 sequence (DNA): TGTGCCAGCAGCGTAGTGGCAGATGGAAACACCATATATTTT.

CDR3 nucleotide sequence: TGCGCCAGCAGCCGAGACGCGTTGAAGGACAGTTCCTACGAGCAGTACTTC. Translation gives CASSRDALKDSSYEQYF. V is TRBV4-3 and J is TRBJ2-7; possible D gene TRBD1, 6 bases. This CDR3 is 17 amino acids long. Per germline, CDR1 LGHNA and CDR2 YSLEER. V was trimmed by 4 bases and J by 1 base, leaving 20 bases between them.

The chain carries TRBV7-3 and TRBJ2-7; possible D gene TRBD2, 7 bases. With 2 bases removed from V and 6 bases from J, the gap between germline ends came to 17 bases. Germline CDR1 and CDR2: SGHTA and FQGTGA. The CDR3 is 15 residues long. The CDR3 spells CASSLSQQGGVEQYF. The CDR3, as DNA: TGTGCCAGCAGCTTATCGCAACAGGGAGGGGTCGAGCAGTACTTC.

The chain links TRBV7-9 to TRBJ2-5, with 9 bases that match TRBD1. CDR1 SEHNR and CDR2 FQNEAQ come from the germline V gene (reference sequence). The CDR3 contains 11 residues. The V and J ends lost 5 bases and 14 bases, in that order; junction bases with no gene match: 6. CDR3 residues: CASSATGGAYF. CDR3 coding DNA: TGTGCCAGCAGCGCGACAGGGGGGGCCTACTTC. Looking up the rest from reference TRBV7-9 and TRBJ2-5 gives the full variable domain: DTGVSQNPRHKITKRGQNVTFRCDPISEHNRLYWYRQTLGQGPEFLTYFQNEAQLEKSRLLSDRFSAERPKGSFSTLEIQRTEQGDSAMYLCASSATGGAYFGPGTRLLVL.

This chain uses TRBV5-1 with TRBJ2-5, with D possibly TRBD2 on 5 matching bases. Germline CDR1 and CDR2: SGHRS and YFSETQ. Deletions cut 6 bases from V and 5 bases from J, with 17 bases between. This CDR3 spans 14 amino acids. In nucleotides, the CDR3 is TGCGCCAGCATAGGGATTGCGGGTCTGGAGACCCAGTACTTC. This translates into CASIGIAGLETQYF.